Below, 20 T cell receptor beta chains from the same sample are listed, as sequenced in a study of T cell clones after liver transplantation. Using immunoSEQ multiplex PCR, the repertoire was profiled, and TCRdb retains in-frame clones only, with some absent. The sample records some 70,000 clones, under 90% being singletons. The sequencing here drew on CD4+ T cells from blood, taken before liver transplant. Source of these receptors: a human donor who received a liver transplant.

The CDR3 here is CATQRGLYSSYNEQFF. CDR3 coding DNA: TGTGCCACCCAACGGGGGCTCTACAGCTCCTACAATGAGCAGTTCTTC. The V and J genes are TRBV7-8 and TRBJ2-1; either TRBD1 or TRBD2 may fit D (6 bases each). Trimming took off 10 bases at V and 0 bases at J, with 19 bases between the two ends. This CDR3 comprises 16 residues. CDR1 and CDR2 from the germline V gene are SGHVS and FQNEAQ.

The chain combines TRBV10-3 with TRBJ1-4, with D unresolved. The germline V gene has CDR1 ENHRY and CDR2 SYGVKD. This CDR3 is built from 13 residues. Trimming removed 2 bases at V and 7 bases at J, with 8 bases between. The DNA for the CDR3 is TGTGCCATCAGTGAGGTGGGAGGTGAAAAACTGTTTTTT. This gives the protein CAISEVGGEKLFF.

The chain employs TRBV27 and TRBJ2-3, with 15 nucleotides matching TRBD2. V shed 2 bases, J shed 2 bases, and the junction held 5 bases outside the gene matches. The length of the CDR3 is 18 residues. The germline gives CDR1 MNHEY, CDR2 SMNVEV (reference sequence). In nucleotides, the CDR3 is TGTGCCAGCAGTTTAAGGACTAGCGGGAGGGGATACACAGATACGCAGTATTTT. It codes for CASSLRTSGRGYTDTQYF.

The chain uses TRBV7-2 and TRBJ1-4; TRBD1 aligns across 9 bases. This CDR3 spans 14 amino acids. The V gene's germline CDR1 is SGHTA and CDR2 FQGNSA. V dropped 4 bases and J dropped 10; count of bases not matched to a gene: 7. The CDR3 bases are TGTGCCAGCAGCTCCGTCCCGGGACAGGGAAAACTGTTTTTT. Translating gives CASSSVPGQGKLFF.

The chain's CDR3 is CATSPVDRGPYEQYF. For the CDR3, the DNA is TGTGCCACCAGCCCTGTCGACAGGGGGCCTTACGAGCAGTACTTC. The rearrangement uses TRBV15 and TRBJ2-7; 10 positions agree with TRBD1. There are 15 residues in the CDR3. The germline gives CDR1 LNHNV, CDR2 YYDKDF (reference sequence). V trimming: 5 bases; J trimming: 4 bases; junction bases outside the gene matches: 8. The complete variable domain, with remaining parts taken from reference TRBV15 and TRBJ2-7, reads DAMVIQNPRYQVTQFGKPVTLSCSQTLNHNVMYWYQQKSSQAPKLLFHYYDKDFNNEADTPDNFQSRRPNTSFCFLDIRSPGLGDTAMYLCATSPVDRGPYEQYFGPGTRLTVT.

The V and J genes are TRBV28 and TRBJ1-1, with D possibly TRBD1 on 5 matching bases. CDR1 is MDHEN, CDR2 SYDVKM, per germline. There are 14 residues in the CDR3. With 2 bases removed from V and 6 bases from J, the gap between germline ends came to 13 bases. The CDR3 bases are TGTGCCAGCAGTTTAGGGAGGGGTATCGCTGAAGCTTTCTTT. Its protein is CASSLGRGIAEAFF.

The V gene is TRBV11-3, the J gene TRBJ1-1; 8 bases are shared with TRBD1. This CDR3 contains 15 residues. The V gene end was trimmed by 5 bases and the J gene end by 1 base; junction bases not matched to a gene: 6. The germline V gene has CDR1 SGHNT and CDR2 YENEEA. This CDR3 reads CASSTQGQGNTEAFF. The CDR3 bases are TGTGCCAGCAGCACGCAAGGACAGGGGAACACTGAAGCTTTCTTT.

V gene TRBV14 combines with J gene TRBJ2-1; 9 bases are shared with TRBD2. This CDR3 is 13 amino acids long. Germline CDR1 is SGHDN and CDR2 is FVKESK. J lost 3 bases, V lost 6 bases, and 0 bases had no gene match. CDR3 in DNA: TGTGCCAGCAGACTAGCGGGCTACAATGAGCAGTTCTTC. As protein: CASRLAGYNEQFF.

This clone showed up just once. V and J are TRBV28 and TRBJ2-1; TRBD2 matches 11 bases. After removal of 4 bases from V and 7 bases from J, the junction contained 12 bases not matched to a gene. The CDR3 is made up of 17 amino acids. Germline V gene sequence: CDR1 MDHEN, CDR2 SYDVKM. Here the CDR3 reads CASSSTTSGRKGNEQFF. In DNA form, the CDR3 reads TGTGCCAGCAGTTCGACAACTAGCGGGAGAAAGGGGAATGAGCAGTTCTTC.

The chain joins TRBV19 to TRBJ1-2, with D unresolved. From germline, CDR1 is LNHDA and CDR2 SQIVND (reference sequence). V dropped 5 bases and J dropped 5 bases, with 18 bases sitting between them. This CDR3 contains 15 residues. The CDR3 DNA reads TGTGCCAGTAGTCCTGCAGGTAACGATCGTTATGGCTACACCTTC. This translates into CASSPAGNDRYGYTF.

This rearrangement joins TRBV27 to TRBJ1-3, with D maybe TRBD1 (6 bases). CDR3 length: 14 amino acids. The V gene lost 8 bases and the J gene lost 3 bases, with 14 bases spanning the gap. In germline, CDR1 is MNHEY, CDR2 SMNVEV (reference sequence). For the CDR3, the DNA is TGTGCCAGCGGAGCCCACAGGGATGGAAACACCATATATTTT. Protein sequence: CASGAHRDGNTIYF.

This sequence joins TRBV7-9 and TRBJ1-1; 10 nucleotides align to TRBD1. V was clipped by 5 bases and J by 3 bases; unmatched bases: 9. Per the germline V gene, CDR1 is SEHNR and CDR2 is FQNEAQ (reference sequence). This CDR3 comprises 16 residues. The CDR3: CASSVRQGAGDTEAFF. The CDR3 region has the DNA TGTGCCAGCAGCGTTAGACAGGGGGCGGGGGACACTGAAGCTTTCTTT.

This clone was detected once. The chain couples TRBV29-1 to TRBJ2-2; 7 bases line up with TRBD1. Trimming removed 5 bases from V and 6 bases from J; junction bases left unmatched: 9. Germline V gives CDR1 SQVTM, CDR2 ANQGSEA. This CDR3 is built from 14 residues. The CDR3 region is CSVRPTGSPGELFF. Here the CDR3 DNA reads TGCAGCGTTAGACCGACAGGGTCTCCCGGGGAGCTGTTTTTT.

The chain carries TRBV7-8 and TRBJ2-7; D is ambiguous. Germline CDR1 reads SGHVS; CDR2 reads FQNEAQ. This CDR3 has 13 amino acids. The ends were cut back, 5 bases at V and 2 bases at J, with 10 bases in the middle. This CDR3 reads CASSLSEAYEQYF. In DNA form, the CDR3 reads TGTGCCAGCAGCCTGAGTGAGGCCTACGAGCAGTACTTC. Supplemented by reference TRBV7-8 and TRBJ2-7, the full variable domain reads GAGVSQSPRYKVAKRGQDVALRCDPISGHVSLFWYQQALGQGPEFLTYFQNEAQLDKSGLPSDRFFAERPEGSVSTLKIQRTQQEDSAVYLCASSLSEAYEQYFGPGTRLTVT.

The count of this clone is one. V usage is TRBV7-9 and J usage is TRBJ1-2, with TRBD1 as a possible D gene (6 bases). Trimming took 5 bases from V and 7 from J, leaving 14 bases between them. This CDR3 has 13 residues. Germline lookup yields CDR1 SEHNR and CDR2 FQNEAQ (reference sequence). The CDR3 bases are TGTGCCAGCAGCGAGGGGGGGCCGGGTGGCTACACCTTC. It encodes CASSEGGPGGYTF.

CDR3 sequence reads: CASSLGGTMNTEAFF. CDR3 coding DNA: TGCGCCAGCAGCTTGGGCGGGACTATGAACACTGAAGCTTTCTTT. V gene TRBV5-1 combines with J gene TRBJ1-1; the D gene is possibly TRBD1 (5 bases). V dropped 0 bases and J dropped 0 bases, with 9 bases sitting between them. The CDR3 is 15 amino acids. Germline loops: CDR1 SGHRS, CDR2 YFSETQ.

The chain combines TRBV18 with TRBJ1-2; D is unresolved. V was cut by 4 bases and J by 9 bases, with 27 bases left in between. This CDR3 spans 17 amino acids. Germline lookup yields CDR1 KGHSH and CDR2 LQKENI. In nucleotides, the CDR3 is TGTGCCAGCTCACAATTCCCAAAGACGGATGTCAGGTTAAGCTACACCTTC. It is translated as CASSQFPKTDVRLSYTF.

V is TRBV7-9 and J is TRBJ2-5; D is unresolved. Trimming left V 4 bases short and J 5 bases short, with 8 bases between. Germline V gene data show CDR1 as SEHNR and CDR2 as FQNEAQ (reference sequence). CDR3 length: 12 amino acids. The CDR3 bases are TGTGCCAGCAGCTCAGGAGAGGAGACCCAGTACTTC. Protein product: CASSSGEETQYF. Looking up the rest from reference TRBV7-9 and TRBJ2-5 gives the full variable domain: DTGVSQNPRHKITKRGQNVTFRCDPISEHNRLYWYRQTLGQGPEFLTYFQNEAQLEKSRLLSDRFSAERPKGSFSTLEIQRTEQGDSAMYLCASSSGEETQYFGPGTRLLVL.

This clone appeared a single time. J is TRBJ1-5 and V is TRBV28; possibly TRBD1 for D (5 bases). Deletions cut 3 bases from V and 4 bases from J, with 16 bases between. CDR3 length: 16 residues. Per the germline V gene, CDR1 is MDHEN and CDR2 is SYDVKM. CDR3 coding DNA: TGTGCCAGCAGTTTTTGGTGGCAGGGAGAAAATCAGCCCCAGCATTTT. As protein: CASSFWWQGENQPQHF.

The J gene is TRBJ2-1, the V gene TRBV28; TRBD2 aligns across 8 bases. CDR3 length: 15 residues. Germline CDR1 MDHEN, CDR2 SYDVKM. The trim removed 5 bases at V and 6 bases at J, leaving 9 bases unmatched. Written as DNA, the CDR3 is TGTGCCAGCAGTGATCCGAGAGCGGGAGTCAATGAGCAGTTCTTC. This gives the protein CASSDPRAGVNEQFF.